This entry lists 18 T cell receptor beta chains sequenced from one sample in a study of cytomegalovirus exposure and HLA in healthy donors. PCR primers comprised 60 Vbeta and 13 Jbeta primers. The method was immunoSEQ multiplex PCR; TCRdb's version includes in-frame clones alone and lacks a portion of them. The top ten clones hold 0.38% of a sample with around 170,000 clones, approximately 81% of them seen once. The specimen was PBMCs. The receptors come from a boy between 2 and 10 years old in good health and CMV-seronegative.

This rearrangement joins TRBV5-8 to TRBJ2-7; 11 bases agree with TRBD2. Looked up from germline, CDR1 is SGHTS and CDR2 is YDEGEE. The CDR3 runs to 17 residues. The trim removed 2 bases at V and 7 bases at J, leaving 14 bases unmatched. The CDR3 loop is CASSFGGILAGGLEQYF. The CDR3 DNA reads as TGTGCCAGCAGCTTTGGTGGAATTCTAGCGGGGGGACTGGAGCAGTACTTC.

The chain uses TRBV7-2 and TRBJ2-1; 13 bases agree with TRBD2. J was trimmed by 2 bases and V by 3 bases; bases with no gene match: 4. This CDR3 has 17 residues. The germline gives CDR1 SGHTA, CDR2 FQGNSA. The CDR3 here is CASSFLLAGGPYNEQFF. The CDR3 nucleotides read TGTGCCAGCAGCTTCTTACTAGCGGGAGGGCCCTACAATGAGCAGTTCTTC.

The rearrangement uses TRBV15 and TRBJ2-7, with TRBD1 matching 10 bases. CDR3 length: 15 residues. CDR1 is LNHNV, CDR2 YYDKDF, per germline (reference sequence). Trimming at V came to 8 bases and at J to 3 bases, leaving 10 bases not matched to a gene. The CDR3 spells CATSQDRGKIYEQYF. The CDR3 DNA follows: TGTGCCACCTCCCAGGACAGGGGGAAAATCTACGAGCAGTACTTC.

The chain recombines TRBV12-5 with TRBJ1-1, with 9 bases matching TRBD1. The CDR3 runs to 16 residues. Germline V gene sequence: CDR1 LGHNT, CDR2 FRNRAP. Germline trimming cut 6 bases from V and 1 base from J; bases unmatched to any gene: 9. This chain's CDR3 is CASGAGTGSWNTEAFF. DNA of the CDR3: TGTGCTAGTGGAGCCGGGACAGGGTCGTGGAACACTGAAGCTTTCTTT.

The chain joins TRBV2 to TRBJ1-6, with D possibly being TRBD1 (5 bases). This CDR3 contains 15 residues. V shed 5 bases and J shed 7 bases, with 15 bases lying between them. Germline-derived CDR1 and CDR2 are SNHLY and FYNNEI. CDR3 sequence reads: CASSLRQLGNSPLHF. DNA of the CDR3: TGTGCCAGCAGTCTCAGACAGTTGGGGAATTCACCCCTCCACTTT.

The DNA of the CDR3 is TGCGCCAGCAGCCCGACTACGAACACCGGGGAGCTGTTTTTT. Translating gives CASSPTTNTGELFF. This rearrangement joins TRBV5-1 to TRBJ2-2; tentative D call: TRBD2 (5 bases). The length of the CDR3 is 14 residues. Trimming removed 4 bases from V and 0 bases from J, with 7 bases in between. CDR1 and CDR2 from the germline V gene are SGHRS and YFSETQ.

Only a few counts were recorded for this clone. The rearrangement links TRBV19 to TRBJ1-5; 8 positions match TRBD1. The CDR3 has 14 amino acids. Trimming took 2 bases from V and 5 from J; bases not matched to a gene: 2. Germline-derived CDR1 and CDR2 are LNHDA and SQIVND (reference sequence). The CDR3: CASSIRTGYQPQHF. As DNA, the CDR3 is TGTGCCAGTAGTATAAGGACAGGGTATCAGCCCCAGCATTTT.

The V and J genes are TRBV4-1 and TRBJ2-7; D unresolved. This CDR3 has 16 residues. V was pared by 6 bases and J by 0 bases, with 18 bases between. Looked up from germline, CDR1 is MGHRA and CDR2 is YSYEKL. The CDR3 nucleotides are TGCGCCAGCAGTCATAACGCAGGTCGAAGCTCCTACGAGCAGTACTTC. This codes for CASSHNAGRSSYEQYF.

The chain couples TRBV9 to TRBJ2-6; possibly TRBD1 for D (5 bases). CDR1 SGDLS and CDR2 YYNGEE come from the germline V gene. This CDR3 has 16 residues. The V gene lost 0 bases and the J gene lost 0 bases, with 7 bases spanning the gap. The CDR3 sequence is CASSVGTSSGANVLTF. The CDR3 coding sequence is TGTGCCAGCAGCGTAGGGACAAGCTCTGGGGCCAACGTCCTGACTTTC.

V usage is TRBV21-1 and J usage is TRBJ2-2; TRBD2 is taken as the D call from the table, unchecked against the DNA. TRBV21-1 is recorded as a pseudogene. This CDR3 spans 13 amino acids. CDR3 in amino acids: CAGREGRTGELFF. In nucleotides, the CDR3 is TGTGCCGGGCGGGAGGGCCGGACCGGGGAGCTGTTTTTT.

The rearrangement joins TRBV19 to TRBJ2-3; D perhaps matches TRBD2 (6 bases). V was pared by 4 bases and J by 0 bases, with 17 bases between. Germline V lookup: CDR1 LNHDA, CDR2 SQIVND (reference sequence). The CDR3 covers 17 residues. CDR3 sequence reads: CASSTYPASASTDTQYF. The CDR3 DNA sequence: TGTGCCAGTAGTACCTACCCCGCTAGCGCTAGCACAGATACGCAGTATTTT.

The rearrangement joins TRBV4-2 to TRBJ2-2, with TRBD2 identical over 11 bases. Looked up from germline, CDR1 is LGHNA and CDR2 is YNFKEQ. V lost 0 bases to trimming and J lost 8 bases; unmatched junction nucleotides: 2. The CDR3 runs to 15 residues. CDR3 DNA: TGTGCCAGCAGCCAAGAACTAGCGGGAGAAGGGGAGCTGTTTTTT. This translates into CASSQELAGEGELFF.

This clone was detected a few times. This chain connects TRBV2 to TRBJ2-7; 12 nucleotides align to TRBD2. The length of the CDR3 is 14 residues. Germline CDR1 and CDR2: SNHLY and FYNNEI. V gave up 6 bases and J gave up 3 bases; unmatched junction bases: 3. CDR3 protein: CASRRLAGDYEQYF. CDR3 in DNA: TGTGCCAGCAGACGACTAGCGGGAGACTACGAGCAGTACTTC.

V is TRBV7-2 and J is TRBJ1-1; 7 positions agree with TRBD1. This CDR3 contains 15 residues. Losses at the gene ends were 5 bases for V and 5 bases for J; bases not matched to a gene: 11. Per germline, CDR1 SGHTA and CDR2 FQGNSA. CDR3 amino acids: CASSPSRGYGTEAFF. CDR3 nucleotide sequence: TGTGCCAGCAGCCCTTCCAGGGGGTATGGGACTGAAGCTTTCTTT.

V usage is TRBV19 and J usage is TRBJ2-2; TRBD1 aligns across 7 bases. The CDR3 consists of 16 residues. The J segment lost 1 base and the V segment lost 4 bases, leaving 6 bases of the junction unmatched. Germline assignment: CDR1 LNHDA and CDR2 SQIVND (reference sequence). CDR3 protein: CASSTRGQLNTGELFF. The DNA of the CDR3 is TGTGCCAGTAGTACCAGGGGACAGTTGAACACCGGGGAGCTGTTTTTT.

The chain couples TRBV4-1 to TRBJ2-5; 11 bases are a match to TRBD2. Germline V lookup: CDR1 MGHRA, CDR2 YSYEKL. CDR3 length equals 15 residues. After removal of 1 base from V and 5 bases from J, the junction contained 3 bases not matched to a gene. CDR3 nucleotides: TGCGCCAGCAGCCAAGTAGCGGGAGGGTATGAGACCCAGTACTTC. It translates to CASSQVAGGYETQYF.

The chain employs TRBV29-1 and TRBJ2-5; TRBD1 aligns across 7 bases. The last part of the DNA fits TRBJ2-7 better; the J call may be wrong. Germline V CDR1 and CDR2: SQVTM, ANQGSEA. This CDR3 is 11 amino acids long. This CDR3 reads CSVEGQNEQYF. CDR3 nucleotides: TGCAGCGTTGAGGGACAGAACGAGCAGTACTTC.

This chain uses TRBV14 with TRBJ1-1, with TRBD1 as a possible D gene (5 bases). Germline V gives CDR1 SGHDN, CDR2 FVKESK. There are 15 residues in the CDR3. The V end lost 4 bases, the J end lost 2 bases, and 14 bases lay between the germline ends. This CDR3 is CASSRHTGVNTEAFF. The CDR3 nucleotides read TGTGCCAGCAGCCGACATACAGGAGTTAACACTGAAGCTTTCTTT.